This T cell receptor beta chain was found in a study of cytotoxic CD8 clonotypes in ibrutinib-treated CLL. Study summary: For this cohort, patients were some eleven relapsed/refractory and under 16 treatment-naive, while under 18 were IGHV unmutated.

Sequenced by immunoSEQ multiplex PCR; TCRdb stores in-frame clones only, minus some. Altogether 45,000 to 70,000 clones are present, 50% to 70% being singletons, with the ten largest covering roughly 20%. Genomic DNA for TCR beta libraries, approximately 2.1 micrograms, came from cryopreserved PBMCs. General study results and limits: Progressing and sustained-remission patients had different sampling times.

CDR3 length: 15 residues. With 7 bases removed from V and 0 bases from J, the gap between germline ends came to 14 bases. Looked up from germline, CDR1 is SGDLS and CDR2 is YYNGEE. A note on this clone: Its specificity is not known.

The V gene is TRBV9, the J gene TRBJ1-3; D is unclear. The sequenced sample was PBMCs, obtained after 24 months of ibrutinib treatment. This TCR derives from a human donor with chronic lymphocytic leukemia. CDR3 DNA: TGTGCCAGCTCGGAGGGTCACCGCTCTGGAAACACCATATATTTT. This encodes CASSEGHRSGNTIYF. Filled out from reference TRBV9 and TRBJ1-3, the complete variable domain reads DSGVTQTPKHLITATGQRVTLRCSPRSGDLSVYWYQQSLDQGLQFLIQYYNGEERAKGNILERFSAQQFPDLHSELNLSSLELGDSALYFCASSEGHRSGNTIYFGEGSWLTVV.